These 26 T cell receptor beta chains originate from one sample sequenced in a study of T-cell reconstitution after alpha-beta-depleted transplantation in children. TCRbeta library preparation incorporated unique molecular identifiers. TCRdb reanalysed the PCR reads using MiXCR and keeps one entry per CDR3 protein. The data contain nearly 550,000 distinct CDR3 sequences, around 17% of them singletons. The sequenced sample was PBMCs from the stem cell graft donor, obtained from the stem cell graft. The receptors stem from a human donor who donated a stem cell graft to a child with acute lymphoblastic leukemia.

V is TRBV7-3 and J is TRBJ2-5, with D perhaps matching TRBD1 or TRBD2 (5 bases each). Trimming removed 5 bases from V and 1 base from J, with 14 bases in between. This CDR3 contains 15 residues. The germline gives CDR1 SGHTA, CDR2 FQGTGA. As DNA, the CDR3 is TGTGCCAGCAGCCCGGGGCTTTTTCTCCAAGAGACCCAGTACTTC. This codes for CASSPGLFLQETQYF.

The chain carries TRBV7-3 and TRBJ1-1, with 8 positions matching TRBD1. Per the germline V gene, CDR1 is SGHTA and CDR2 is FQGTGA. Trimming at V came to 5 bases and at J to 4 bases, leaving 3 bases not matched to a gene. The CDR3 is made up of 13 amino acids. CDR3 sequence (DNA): TGTGCCAGCAGCGCCGGACAGGGCACTGAAGCTTTCTTT. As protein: CASSAGQGTEAFF.

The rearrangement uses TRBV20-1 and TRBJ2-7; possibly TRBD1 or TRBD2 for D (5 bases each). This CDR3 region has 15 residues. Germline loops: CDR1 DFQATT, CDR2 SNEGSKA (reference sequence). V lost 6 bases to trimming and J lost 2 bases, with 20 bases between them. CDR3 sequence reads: CSALRVAGKTYEQYF. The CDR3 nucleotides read TGCAGTGCCCTGAGGGTGGCAGGGAAGACCTACGAGCAGTACTTC.

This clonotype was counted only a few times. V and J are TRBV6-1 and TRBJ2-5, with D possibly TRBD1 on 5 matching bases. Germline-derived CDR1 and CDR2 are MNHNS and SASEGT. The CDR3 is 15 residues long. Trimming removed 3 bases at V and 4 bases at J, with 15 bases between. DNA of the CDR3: TGTGCCAGCAGTGAGACAGCTACCAGAGGAGAGACCCAGTACTTC. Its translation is CASSETATRGETQYF.

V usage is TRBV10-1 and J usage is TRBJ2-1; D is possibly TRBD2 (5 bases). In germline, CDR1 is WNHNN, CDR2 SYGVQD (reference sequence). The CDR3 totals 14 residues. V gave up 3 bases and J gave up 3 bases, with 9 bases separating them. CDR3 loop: CASSDSADYNEQFF. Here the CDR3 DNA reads TGCGCCAGCAGTGATAGCGCGGACTACAATGAGCAGTTCTTC.

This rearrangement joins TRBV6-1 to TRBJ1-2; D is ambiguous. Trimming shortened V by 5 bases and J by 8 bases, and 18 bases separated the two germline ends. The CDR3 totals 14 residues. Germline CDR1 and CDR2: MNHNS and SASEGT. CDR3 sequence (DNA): TGTGCCAGCAGTACATCCGGGCCCGCCGTCGGCTACACCTTC. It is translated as CASSTSGPAVGYTF.

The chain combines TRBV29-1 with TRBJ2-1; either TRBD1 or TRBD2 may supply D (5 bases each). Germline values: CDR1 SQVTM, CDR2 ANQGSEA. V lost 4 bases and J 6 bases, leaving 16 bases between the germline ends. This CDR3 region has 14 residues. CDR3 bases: TGCAGCGTTGTCCCCTGGGGGAGCGGCAATGAGCAGTTCTTC. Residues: CSVVPWGSGNEQFF.

The CDR3 DNA is TGTGCCAGCAGCCGACAGGGCTGGCAAGAGACCCAGTACTTC. Translating gives CASSRQGWQETQYF. V is TRBV5-5 and J is TRBJ2-5; 7 nucleotides agree with TRBD1. Germline V gene sequence: CDR1 SGHKS, CDR2 YYEKEE (reference sequence). The CDR3 contains 14 residues. The V segment lost 4 bases and the J segment 2 bases; nucleotides outside the gene matches: 5.

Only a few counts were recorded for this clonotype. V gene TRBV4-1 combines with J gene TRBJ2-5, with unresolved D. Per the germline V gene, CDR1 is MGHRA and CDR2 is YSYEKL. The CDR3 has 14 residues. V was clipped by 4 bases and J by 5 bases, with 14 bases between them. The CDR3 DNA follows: TGCGCCAGCAGCCGAAGGTCTACCGGGGAGACCCAGTACTTC. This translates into CASSRRSTGETQYF.

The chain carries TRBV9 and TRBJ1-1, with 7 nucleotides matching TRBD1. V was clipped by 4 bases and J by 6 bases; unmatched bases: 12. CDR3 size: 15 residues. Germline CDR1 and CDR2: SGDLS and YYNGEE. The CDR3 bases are TGTGCCAGCAGCCTCAGACAGGGATGGGGCGCTGAAGCTTTCTTT. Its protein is CASSLRQGWGAEAFF.

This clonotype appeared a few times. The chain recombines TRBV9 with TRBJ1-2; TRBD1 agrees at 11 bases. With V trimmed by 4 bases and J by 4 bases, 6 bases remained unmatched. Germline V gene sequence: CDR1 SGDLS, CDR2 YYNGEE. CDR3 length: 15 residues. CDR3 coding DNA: TGTGCCAGCAGCCCTGGGACAGGGGGGATCTATGGCTACACCTTC. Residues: CASSPGTGGIYGYTF. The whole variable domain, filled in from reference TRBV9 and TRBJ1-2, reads DSGVTQTPKHLITATGQRVTLRCSPRSGDLSVYWYQQSLDQGLQFLIQYYNGEERAKGNILERFSAQQFPDLHSELNLSSLELGDSALYFCASSPGTGGIYGYTFGSGTRLTVV.

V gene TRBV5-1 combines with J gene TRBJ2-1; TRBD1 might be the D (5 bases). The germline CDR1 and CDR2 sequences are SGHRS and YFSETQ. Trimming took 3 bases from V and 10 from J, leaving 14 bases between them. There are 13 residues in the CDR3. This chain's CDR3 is CASSWAQGSEQFF. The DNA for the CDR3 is TGCGCCAGCAGCTGGGCGCAGGGTTCAGAGCAGTTCTTC.

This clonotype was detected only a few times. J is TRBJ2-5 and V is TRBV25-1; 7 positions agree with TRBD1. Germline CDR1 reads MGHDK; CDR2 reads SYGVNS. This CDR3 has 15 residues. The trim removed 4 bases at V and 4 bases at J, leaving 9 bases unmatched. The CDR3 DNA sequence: TGTGCCAGCAGTGGATTAGGGCAGGGGGTAGAGACCCAGTACTTC. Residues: CASSGLGQGVETQYF.

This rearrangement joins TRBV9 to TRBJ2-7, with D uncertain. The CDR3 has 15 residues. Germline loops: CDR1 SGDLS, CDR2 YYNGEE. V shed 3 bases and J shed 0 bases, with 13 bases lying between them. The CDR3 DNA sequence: TGTGCCAGCAGCGAATCCGGGCTGAGCTCCTACGAGCAGTACTTC. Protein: CASSESGLSSYEQYF. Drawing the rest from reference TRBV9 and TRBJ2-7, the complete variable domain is DSGVTQTPKHLITATGQRVTLRCSPRSGDLSVYWYQQSLDQGLQFLIQYYNGEERAKGNILERFSAQQFPDLHSELNLSSLELGDSALYFCASSESGLSSYEQYFGPGTRLTVT.

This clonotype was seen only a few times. CDR3 DNA: TGCGCCAGCAGCTTGAGTGGGCCGGGAGGTCCGAACACCGGGGAGCTGTTTTTT. Its translation is CASSLSGPGGPNTGELFF. This rearrangement joins TRBV5-1 to TRBJ2-2; 7 nucleotides align to TRBD2. The CDR3 loop spans 18 amino acids. With V trimmed by 1 base and J by 0 bases, 9 bases remained unmatched. Looked up from germline, CDR1 is SGHRS and CDR2 is YFSETQ.

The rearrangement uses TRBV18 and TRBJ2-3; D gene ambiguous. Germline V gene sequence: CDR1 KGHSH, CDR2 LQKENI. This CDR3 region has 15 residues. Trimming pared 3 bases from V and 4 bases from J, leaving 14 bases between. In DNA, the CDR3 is TGTGCCAGCTCACCCCTAGGCACTGCCGCAGATACGCAGTATTTT. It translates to CASSPLGTAADTQYF.

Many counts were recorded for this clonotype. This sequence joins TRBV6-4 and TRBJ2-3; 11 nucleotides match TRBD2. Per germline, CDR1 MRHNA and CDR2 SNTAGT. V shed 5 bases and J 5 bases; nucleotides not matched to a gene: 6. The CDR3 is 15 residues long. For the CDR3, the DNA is TGTGCCAGCAGTCCTCTAGCGGGAGGTGGAGATACGCAGTATTTT. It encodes CASSPLAGGGDTQYF.

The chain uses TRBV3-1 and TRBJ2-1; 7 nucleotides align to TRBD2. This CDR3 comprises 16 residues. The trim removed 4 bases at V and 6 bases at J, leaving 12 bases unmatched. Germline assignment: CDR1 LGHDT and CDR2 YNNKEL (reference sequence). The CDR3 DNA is TGTGCCAGCAGCCGAGCCCCTTTAGCGGGTGGCAATGAGCAGTTCTTC. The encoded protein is CASSRAPLAGGNEQFF.

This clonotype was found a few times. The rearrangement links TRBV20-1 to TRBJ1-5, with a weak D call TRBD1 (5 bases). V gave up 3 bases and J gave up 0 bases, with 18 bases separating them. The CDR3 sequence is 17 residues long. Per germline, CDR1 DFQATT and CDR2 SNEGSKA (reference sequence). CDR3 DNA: TGCAGTGCTAGTACGGGACCAGGGATGGGTAGCAATCAGCCCCAGCATTTT. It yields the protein CSASTGPGMGSNQPQHF.

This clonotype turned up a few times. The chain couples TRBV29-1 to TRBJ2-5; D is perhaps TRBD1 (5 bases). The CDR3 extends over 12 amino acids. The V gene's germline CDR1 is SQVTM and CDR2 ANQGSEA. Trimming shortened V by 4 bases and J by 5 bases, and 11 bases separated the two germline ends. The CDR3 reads CSVVGAQETQYF. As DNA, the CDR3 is TGCAGCGTTGTAGGGGCTCAGGAGACCCAGTACTTC.

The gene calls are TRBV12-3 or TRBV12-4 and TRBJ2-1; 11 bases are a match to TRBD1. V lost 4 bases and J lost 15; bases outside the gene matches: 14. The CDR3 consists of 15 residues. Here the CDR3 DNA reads TGTGCCAGCAGTTCCCGGGACAGGGGGTATAATGAAAGGTTCTTC. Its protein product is CASSSRDRGYNERFF.

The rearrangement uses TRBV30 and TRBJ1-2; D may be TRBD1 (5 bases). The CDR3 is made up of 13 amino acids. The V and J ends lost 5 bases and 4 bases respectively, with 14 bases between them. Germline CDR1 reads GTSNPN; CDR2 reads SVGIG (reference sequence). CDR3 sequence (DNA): TGTGCCTGGTCCGGGGCCGGAAGCTATGGCTACACCTTC. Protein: CAWSGAGSYGYTF.

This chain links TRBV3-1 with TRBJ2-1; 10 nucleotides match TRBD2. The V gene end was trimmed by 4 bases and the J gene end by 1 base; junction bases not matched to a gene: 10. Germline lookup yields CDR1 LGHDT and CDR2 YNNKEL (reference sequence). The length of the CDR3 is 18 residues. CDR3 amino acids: CASSPLRAGGPSYNEQFF. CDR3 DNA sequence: TGTGCCAGCAGCCCACTTAGAGCGGGAGGGCCATCCTACAATGAGCAGTTCTTC.

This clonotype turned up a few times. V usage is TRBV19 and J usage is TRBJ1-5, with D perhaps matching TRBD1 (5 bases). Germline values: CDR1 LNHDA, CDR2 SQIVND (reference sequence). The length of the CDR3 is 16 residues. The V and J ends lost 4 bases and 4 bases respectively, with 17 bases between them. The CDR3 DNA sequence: TGTGCCAGTAGTACACGGACGGGCGAGGGGAATCAGCCCCAGCATTTT. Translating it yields CASSTRTGEGNQPQHF.

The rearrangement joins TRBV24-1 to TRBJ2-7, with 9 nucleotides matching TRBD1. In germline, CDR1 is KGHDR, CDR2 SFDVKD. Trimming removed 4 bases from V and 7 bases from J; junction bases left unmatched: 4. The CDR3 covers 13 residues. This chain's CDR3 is CATSDPDRGEQYF. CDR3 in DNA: TGTGCCACCAGTGACCCAGACAGGGGGGAGCAGTACTTC.

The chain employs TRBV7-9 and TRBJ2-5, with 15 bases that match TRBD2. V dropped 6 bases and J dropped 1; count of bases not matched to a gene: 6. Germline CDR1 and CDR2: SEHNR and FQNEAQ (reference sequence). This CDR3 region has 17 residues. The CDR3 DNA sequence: TGTGCCAGCAGACCGGGACTAGCGGGGGGCCTCCAAGAGACCCAGTACTTC. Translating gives CASRPGLAGGLQETQYF.